These 31 T cell receptor beta chains were sequenced from one sample in a study of cytomegalovirus exposure and HLA in healthy donors. The table came from immunoSEQ multiplex PCR; TCRdb's copy has only in-frame clones and leaves some out. Among about 220,000 clones listed, approximately 86% were seen once. The sample taken for sequencing was PBMCs. These receptor sequences come from a woman between 18 and 29 years old in good health and CMV-seronegative.

The chain carries TRBV6-5 and TRBJ2-3; a weak D match, TRBD2 (5 bases). Trimming took off 0 bases at V and 2 bases at J, with 9 bases between the two ends. CDR1 is MNHEY and CDR2 is SVGAGI in the germline V gene. The CDR3 runs 15 residues. CDR3 sequence reads: CASSYSADSTDTQYF. DNA for the CDR3: TGTGCCAGCAGTTACTCGGCGGACTCCACAGATACGCAGTATTTT.

Here the CDR3 DNA reads TGTGCCAGCAGTTTATCAGGGGTGCCAAATGGCTACACCTTC. Translation: CASSLSGVPNGYTF. The chain uses TRBV28 and TRBJ1-2; TRBD1 might be the D (6 bases). V was pared by 1 base and J by 6 bases, with 12 bases between. The CDR3 has 14 amino acids. The germline CDR1 and CDR2 sequences are MDHEN and SYDVKM.

For the CDR3, the DNA is TGTGCCAGCAGCTACCACCTCAGGGGGGCCAACGTCCTGACTTTC. This sequence encodes CASSYHLRGANVLTF. This sequence joins TRBV7-9 and TRBJ2-6, with D unclear. Germline V lookup: CDR1 SEHNR, CDR2 FQNEAQ (reference sequence). V gave up 4 bases and J gave up 4 bases, with 11 bases separating them. This CDR3 is 15 amino acids long.

The CDR3 protein is CASSAKGGGAFTEAFF. CDR3 nucleotide sequence: TGCGCCAGCAGCGCTAAGGGCGGGGGCGCATTCACTGAAGCTTTCTTT. The rearrangement uses TRBV4-1 and TRBJ1-1, with D maybe TRBD1 (6 bases). From germline, CDR1 is MGHRA and CDR2 YSYEKL. V was shortened by 5 bases and J by 4 bases, with 20 bases between the two germline ends. The CDR3 is made up of 16 amino acids.

In this sample, this clone turned up once. This sequence joins TRBV6-1 and TRBJ1-3; maybe TRBD1 (6 bases). The germline V and J ends were trimmed by 2 bases and 4 bases, with 12 bases remaining between them. Germline V lookup: CDR1 MNHNS, CDR2 SASEGT. The CDR3 covers 15 residues. CDR3 protein: CASSEMLGAGNTIYF. CDR3 bases: TGTGCCAGCAGTGAAATGTTGGGGGCCGGAAACACCATATATTTT.

The rearrangement links TRBV20-1 to TRBJ2-7, with D perhaps TRBD2 (6 bases). The CDR3 runs 11 residues. V was shortened by 8 bases and J by 2 bases, with 10 bases between the two germline ends. The germline gives CDR1 DFQATT, CDR2 SNEGSKA (reference sequence). The CDR3 DNA reads as TGCAGTTCACGACTAGCCTACGAGCAGTACTTC. Translated, it gives CSSRLAYEQYF.

The chain employs TRBV6-6 and TRBJ2-2, with TRBD2 identical over 7 bases. Germline CDR1 reads MNHNY; CDR2 reads SVGAGI (reference sequence). The trim removed 4 bases at V and 1 base at J, leaving 6 bases unmatched. The CDR3 extends over 16 amino acids. The CDR3 spells CASSSTSSWNTGELFF. As DNA, the CDR3 is TGTGCCAGCAGTTCGACTAGCAGTTGGAACACCGGGGAGCTGTTTTTT.

This clone was counted a single time. The J gene is TRBJ2-3, the V gene TRBV27, with 8 bases lining up with TRBD2. In germline, CDR1 is MNHEY, CDR2 SMNVEV (reference sequence). The CDR3 consists of 15 residues. J gave up 2 bases and V 8 bases, and 9 bases lay outside the gene matches. The CDR3 spells CASGRLRGDTDTQYF. The CDR3 nucleotides are TGTGCCAGCGGGAGGTTGCGGGGGGACACAGATACGCAGTATTTT.

V gene TRBV19 combines with J gene TRBJ2-7; 9 nucleotides line up with TRBD2. Germline CDR1 LNHDA, CDR2 SQIVND (reference sequence). V trimming: 1 base; J trimming: 2 bases; junction bases outside the gene matches: 3. The CDR3 totals 15 residues. The CDR3 sequence is CASSIAASGTYEQYF. The CDR3 bases are TGTGCCAGTAGTATAGCGGCTAGCGGGACCTACGAGCAGTACTTC.

V is TRBV9 and J is TRBJ2-2, with 15 bases lining up with TRBD2. There are 19 residues in the CDR3. CDR1 is SGDLS and CDR2 is YYNGEE in the germline V gene. The junction had 8 bases not matched to a gene; V was cut back by 0 bases and J by 5 bases. The CDR3 nucleotides read TGTGCCAGCAGCGTAGCAGTGGGACTAGCGGGAGGACAAACCGGGGAGCTGTTTTTT. This gives the protein CASSVAVGLAGGQTGELFF.

CDR3 sequence reads: CASSPSRTGRAKNIQYF. In DNA, the CDR3 is TGTGCCAGCAGTCCTTCCCGGACAGGGAGAGCCAAAAACATTCAGTACTTC. This sequence joins TRBV2 and TRBJ2-4; TRBD1 matches at 8 bases. V shed 5 bases, J shed 0 bases, and the junction held 9 bases outside the gene matches. CDR1 is SNHLY and CDR2 is FYNNEI in the germline V gene. This CDR3 contains 17 residues.

This clone was seen a handful of times. For the CDR3, the DNA is TGTGCCAGCAGTGCTGCTAGCGGGAGCGATGAGCAGTTCTTC. This sequence encodes CASSAASGSDEQFF. The chain recombines TRBV6-4 with TRBJ2-1; 10 positions match TRBD2. This CDR3 spans 14 amino acids. CDR1 is MRHNA and CDR2 is SNTAGT in the germline V gene. Unmatched junction bases numbered 5, after V lost 4 bases and J lost 8 bases.

The chain carries TRBV30 and TRBJ1-4; D is ambiguous. V lost 6 bases to trimming and J lost 0 bases, with 11 bases between them. The germline gives CDR1 GTSNPN, CDR2 SVGIG (reference sequence). The CDR3 is made up of 14 amino acids. The CDR3 loop is CACPGRTTNEKLFF. The CDR3 DNA reads TGTGCCTGCCCCGGGAGGACAACTAATGAAAAACTGTTTTTT. The complete variable domain, with remaining parts taken from reference TRBV30 and TRBJ1-4, reads SQTIHQWPATLVQPVGSPLSLECTVEGTSNPNLYWYRQAAGRGLQLLFYSVGIGQISSEVPQNLSASRPQDRQFILSSKKLLLSDSGFYLCACPGRTTNEKLFFGSGTQLSVL.

Only one count was recorded for this clone. V is TRBV9 and J is TRBJ2-1; 8 bases align to TRBD2. The CDR3 is made up of 15 amino acids. V lost 1 base to trimming and J lost 5 bases; unmatched junction nucleotides: 5. In germline, CDR1 is SGDLS, CDR2 YYNGEE. Here the CDR3 reads CASSVRVAGNNEQFF. The CDR3 DNA is TGTGCCAGCAGCGTACGGGTAGCGGGAAACAATGAGCAGTTCTTC.

This rearrangement joins TRBV5-1 to TRBJ2-3; 13 bases fit TRBD2. This CDR3 comprises 17 residues. Losses at the gene ends were 1 base for V and 4 bases for J; bases not matched to a gene: 6. CDR1 and CDR2 from the germline V gene are SGHRS and YFSETQ. The CDR3: CASSLQLAGGPADTQYF. For the CDR3, the DNA is TGCGCCAGCAGCTTGCAACTAGCGGGAGGGCCGGCAGATACGCAGTATTTT. Supplemented by reference TRBV5-1 and TRBJ2-3, the full variable domain reads KAGVTQTPRYLIKTRGQQVTLSCSPISGHRSVSWYQQTPGQGLQFLFEYFSETQRNKGNFPGRFSGRQFSNSRSEMNVSTLELGDSALYLCASSLQLAGGPADTQYFGPGTRLTVL.

The J gene is TRBJ1-1, the V gene TRBV2, with 9 bases lining up with TRBD1. This CDR3 contains 13 residues. Germline CDR1 and CDR2: SNHLY and FYNNEI. Germline trimming cut 7 bases from V and 10 bases from J; bases unmatched to any gene: 10. This CDR3 reads CASNRDRARGAFF. CDR3 coding DNA: TGTGCCAGCAACCGGGACAGGGCCCGGGGAGCTTTCTTT.

The sample holds a few counts of this clone. The chain links TRBV20-1 to TRBJ2-7; D gene ambiguous. In germline, CDR1 is DFQATT, CDR2 SNEGSKA (reference sequence). V was clipped by 3 bases and J by 6 bases, with 6 bases between them. This CDR3 is built from 10 residues. The CDR3 region has the DNA TGCAGTGCTAGTTTCCGCGAGCAGTACTTC. Encoded protein: CSASFREQYF.

The chain employs TRBV7-9 and TRBJ1-3; D remains unclear. The CDR3 loop spans 14 amino acids. CDR1 is SEHNR and CDR2 is FQNEAQ in the germline V gene (reference sequence). V lost 5 bases and J lost 4, with 12 bases in between. CDR3 in DNA: TGTGCCAGCAGCCTTACAGTATCGGGAAACACCATATATTTT. It is translated as CASSLTVSGNTIYF. The entire variable domain, with the rest obtained from reference TRBV7-9 and TRBJ1-3, is as follows: DTGVSQNPRHKITKRGQNVTFRCDPISEHNRLYWYRQTLGQGPEFLTYFQNEAQLEKSRLLSDRFSAERPKGSFSTLEIQRTEQGDSAMYLCASSLTVSGNTIYFGEGSWLTVV.

The rearrangement joins TRBV5-1 to TRBJ2-5; 9 positions agree with TRBD2. The V and J ends lost 2 bases and 4 bases, in that order; junction bases with no gene match: 18. The CDR3 has 19 amino acids. CDR1 is SGHRS, CDR2 YFSETQ, per germline. CDR3: CASSFYGGAGGGLAETQYF. CDR3 nucleotide sequence: TGCGCCAGCAGCTTCTACGGGGGCGCGGGAGGGGGTCTTGCAGAGACCCAGTACTTC.

V and J are TRBV4-1 and TRBJ2-5; D gene unclear. V was shortened by 1 base and J by 5 bases, with 11 bases between the two germline ends. This CDR3 has 14 amino acids. Germline V gives CDR1 MGHRA, CDR2 YSYEKL. The CDR3: CASSQVELPETQYF. Written as DNA, the CDR3 is TGCGCCAGCAGCCAAGTTGAGCTCCCCGAGACCCAGTACTTC.

The chain is built from TRBV28 and TRBJ2-7; 10 nucleotides align to TRBD2. The ends lost 7 bases at V and 4 bases at J; junction bases unmatched: 4. CDR3 size: 13 residues. Germline V gene lookup returns CDR1 MDHEN and CDR2 SYDVKM. CDR3 region: CASTPAGGYEQYF. The CDR3 nucleotides are TGTGCCAGCACCCCAGCGGGAGGGTACGAGCAGTACTTC. Using reference TRBV28 and TRBJ2-7 for the parts outside the CDR3, the full variable domain is DVKVTQSSRYLVKRTGEKVFLECVQDMDHENMFWYRQDPGLGLRLIYFSYDVKMKEKGDIPEGYSVSREKKERFSLILESASTNQTSMYLCASTPAGGYEQYFGPGTRLTVT.

The chain employs TRBV7-9 and TRBJ2-1; no firm D call. Germline CDR1 reads SEHNR; CDR2 reads FQNEAQ (reference sequence). The CDR3 sequence is 12 residues long. Trimming left V 4 bases short and J 7 bases short, with 8 bases between. In nucleotides, the CDR3 is TGTGCCAGCAGCTCCATTACTAATGAGCAGTTCTTC. This translates into CASSSITNEQFF.

This clone was found once. CDR3 DNA: TGTGCCAGCAGCCATCGGTTCACTTCTAACTATGGCTACACCTTC. Translating gives CASSHRFTSNYGYTF. The rearrangement uses TRBV14 and TRBJ1-2; D unresolved. This CDR3 contains 15 residues. Germline V CDR1 and CDR2: SGHDN, FVKESK. V lost 3 bases and J 0 bases, leaving 11 bases between the germline ends.

The chain has TRBV29-1 and TRBJ2-1; weak D call: TRBD2 (5 bases). This CDR3 contains 16 residues. The germline V gene has CDR1 SQVTM and CDR2 ANQGSEA. The germline V and J ends were trimmed by 0 bases and 1 base, with 13 bases remaining between them. CDR3 coding DNA: TGCAGCGTTGAAGATAAAGGGAGCTGGTCCTACAATGAGCAGTTCTTC. This codes for CSVEDKGSWSYNEQFF.

The rearrangement links TRBV6-1 to TRBJ2-7; TRBD1 is a possible D gene (5 bases). Trimming removed 5 bases from V and 7 bases from J, with 15 bases in between. CDR3 size: 13 residues. CDR1 and CDR2 from the germline V gene are MNHNS and SASEGT. The DNA for the CDR3 is TGTGCCAGCAGTAATAGGGGTTCTTGGGAGCAGTACTTC. Translation gives CASSNRGSWEQYF.

V and J are TRBV7-2 and TRBJ2-1; 7 positions agree with TRBD2. Germline V gene data show CDR1 as SGHTA and CDR2 as FQGNSA. There are 15 residues in the CDR3. J was trimmed by 4 bases and V by 5 bases; bases with no gene match: 8. CDR3 sequence reads: CASSRGGGDYNEQFF. CDR3 nucleotides: TGTGCCAGCAGCCGTGGGGGGGGAGATTACAATGAGCAGTTCTTC.

V and J are TRBV5-6 and TRBJ1-1, with D perhaps matching TRBD1 (5 bases). From germline, CDR1 is SGHDT and CDR2 YYEEEE. The V end lost 8 bases, the J end lost 5 bases, and 19 bases lay between the germline ends. The CDR3 covers 14 residues. The DNA for the CDR3 is TGTGCCAGTGGACAAGGCTACGGGGGGACTGAAGCTTTCTTT. It is translated as CASGQGYGGTEAFF.

The J gene is TRBJ1-1, the V gene TRBV5-1; TRBD1 is a possible D gene (5 bases). Per the germline V gene, CDR1 is SGHRS and CDR2 is YFSETQ. The CDR3 consists of 15 residues. V lost 2 bases and J lost 0, with 11 bases in between. The CDR3 bases are TGCGCCAGCAGCTTCGCGGGGGGACTGAACACTGAAGCTTTCTTT. Protein sequence: CASSFAGGLNTEAFF.

This clone appeared once. The J gene is TRBJ1-1, the V gene TRBV6-5; D possibly corresponds to TRBD1 (5 bases). The germline V gene encodes CDR1 MNHEY and CDR2 SVGAGI. The V gene lost 0 bases and the J gene lost 4 bases, with 12 bases spanning the gap. This CDR3 is 15 amino acids long. CDR3 DNA: TGTGCCAGCAGTTACTCTAGGGGATCGGGCACTGAAGCTTTCTTT. It encodes CASSYSRGSGTEAFF.

The chain combines TRBV4-3 with TRBJ1-1; D unclear. Germline V gene lookup returns CDR1 LGHNA and CDR2 YSLEER. There are 13 residues in the CDR3. V gave up 0 bases and J gave up 3 bases, with 5 bases separating them. In nucleotides, the CDR3 is TGCGCCAGCAGCCAAGATCGGTACACTGAAGCTTTCTTT. Translation gives CASSQDRYTEAFF.

The chain links TRBV5-1 to TRBJ2-1; 8 bases are shared with TRBD2. This CDR3 is 14 amino acids long. Trimming took 4 bases from V and 8 from J; bases not matched to a gene: 8. Germline CDR1 SGHRS, CDR2 YFSETQ. The CDR3 region is CASSRGLGLDEQFF. CDR3 DNA sequence: TGCGCCAGCAGCAGGGGACTAGGTTTGGATGAGCAGTTCTTC.